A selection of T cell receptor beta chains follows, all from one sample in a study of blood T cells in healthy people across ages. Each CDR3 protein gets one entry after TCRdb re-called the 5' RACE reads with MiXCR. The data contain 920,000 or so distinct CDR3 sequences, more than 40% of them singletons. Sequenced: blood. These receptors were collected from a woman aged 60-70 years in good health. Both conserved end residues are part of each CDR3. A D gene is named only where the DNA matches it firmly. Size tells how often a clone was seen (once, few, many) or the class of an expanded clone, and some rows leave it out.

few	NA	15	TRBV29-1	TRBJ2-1	TGCAGCGTTGAATTTCAAGGGCCCTCCTACAATGAGCAGTTCTTC	CSVEFQGPSYNEQFF
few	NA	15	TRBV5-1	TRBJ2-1	TGCGCCAGCAGCTTGGTCCGGGACACCTTCAATGAGCAGTTCTTC	CASSLVRDTFNEQFF
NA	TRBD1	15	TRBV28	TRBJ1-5	TGTGCCAGCAGAACCGGGACAGGGGCATTTCAGCCCCAGCATTTT	CASRTGTGAFQPQHF
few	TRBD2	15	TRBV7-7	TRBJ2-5	TGTGCCAGCAGCCAAACTAGCGGGAGTCGTGAGACCCAGTACTTC	CASSQTSGSRETQYF
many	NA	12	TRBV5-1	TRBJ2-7	TGTGCCAGCAGCTTAGCGGTAGGCGAGCAGTACTTC	CASSLAVGEQYF
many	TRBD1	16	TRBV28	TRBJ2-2	TGTGCCAGCAATAGAGTGACAGGGTCGAACACCGGGGAGCTGTTTTTT	CASNRVTGSNTGELFF
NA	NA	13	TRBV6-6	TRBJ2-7	TGTGCCAGCAAACATGGCACCTCCTACGAGCAGTACTTC	CASKHGTSYEQYF
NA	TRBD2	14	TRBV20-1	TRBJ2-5	TGCAGTGCTTCGGGACTAGCGGTCCAAGAGACCCAGTACTTC	CSASGLAVQETQYF
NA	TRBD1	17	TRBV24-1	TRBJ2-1	TGTGCCACCAGTGACAAAATCGGGGGGACAGGGGGCTTTGAGCAGTTCTTC	CATSDKIGGTGGFEQFF
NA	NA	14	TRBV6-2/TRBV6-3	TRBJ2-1	TGTGCCAGCAGTTACACGCCGGGCATGGGCGAGCAGTTCTTC	CASSYTPGMGEQFF
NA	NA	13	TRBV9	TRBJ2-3	TGTGCCAGCAGCGCCTTCCCGACGGATACGCAGTATTTT	CASSAFPTDTQYF
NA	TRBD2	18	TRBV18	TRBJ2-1	TGTGCCAGCTCACAAACAGTCCGAGGTAGCGGGAGGTACAATGAGCAGTTCTTC	CASSQTVRGSGRYNEQFF
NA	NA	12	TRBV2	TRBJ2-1	TGTGCCAGCAGAGTTCTTTACAATAAGCAGTTCTTC	CASRVLYNKQFF
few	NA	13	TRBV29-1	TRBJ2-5	TGCAGCGTTGATAAGGCAATTCAAGAGACCCAGTACTTC	CSVDKAIQETQYF
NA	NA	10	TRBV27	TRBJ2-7	TGTGCCAGCACACGGGGCGAGCAGTACTTC	CASTRGEQYF
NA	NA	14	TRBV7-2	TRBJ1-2	TGTGCCAGCAGCTTAGGTGGGACCGTAGATGGCTACACCTTC	CASSLGGTVDGYTF
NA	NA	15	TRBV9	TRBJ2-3	TGTGCCAGCAGCGTACACCAGGGAAGCACAGATACGCAGTATTTT	CASSVHQGSTDTQYF